This TCR beta chain was found in a study of cytomegalovirus exposure and HLA in healthy donors. This clone has just a few counts. Its antigen is not known. PCR primers comprised 60 Vbeta and 13 Jbeta primers. This table comes from immunoSEQ multiplex PCR, and its TCRdb copy is limited to in-frame clones, with some not included. The sample holds about 120,000 clones, roughly 10% seen once. Study outcomes and limitations: With DRB1 most and HLA-C fewest, TCR association rates differed between HLA loci in a later analysis. Cytomegalovirus-associated TCR beta chains were listed, numbering 164. Among TCR beta chains of equal frequency, HLA-associated ones were more clonally expanded in a later analysis. Sequencing likely produced, as an artifact, a cluster of highly shared sequence variants.

The clonotype comes from a woman aged 18-35 years in good health and CMV-seropositive. Sequencing was carried out using PBMCs.

The CDR3 here is CASSSTASNQPQHF. CDR3 coding DNA: TGTGCCAGCAGTTCGACAGCTAGCAATCAGCCCCAGCATTTT. The rearrangement links TRBV6-5 to TRBJ1-5; D may be TRBD1 (5 bases). Trimming removed 4 bases at V and 0 bases at J, with 7 bases between. Germline V gene lookup returns CDR1 MNHEY and CDR2 SVGAGI. The CDR3 covers 14 residues.